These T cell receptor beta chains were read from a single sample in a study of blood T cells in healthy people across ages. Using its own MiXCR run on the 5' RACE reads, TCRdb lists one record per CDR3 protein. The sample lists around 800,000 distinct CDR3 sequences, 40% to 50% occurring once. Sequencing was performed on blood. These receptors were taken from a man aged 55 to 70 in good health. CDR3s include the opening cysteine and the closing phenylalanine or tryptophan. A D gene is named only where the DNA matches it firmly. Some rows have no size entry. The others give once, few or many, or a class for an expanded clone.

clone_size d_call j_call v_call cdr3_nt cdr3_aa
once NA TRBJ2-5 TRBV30 TGTGCCTGGAGCCCAGGGGCTCCCTGGGAGCAGTACTTC CAWSPGAPWEQYF
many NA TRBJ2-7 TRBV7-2 TGTGCCAGCAGCTTCGAGGGCTACGAGCAGTACTTC CASSFEGYEQYF
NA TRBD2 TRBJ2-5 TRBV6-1 TGTGCCAGCAGTGAAGAAGCTAGCGGGGGGGCGGGTAGGAATGAGCAGTACTTC CASSEEASGGAGRNEQYF
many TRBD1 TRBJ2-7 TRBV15 TGTGCCACCGGGGACAGGTCGATCTACGAGCAGTACTTC CATGDRSIYEQYF
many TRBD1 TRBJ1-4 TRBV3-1 TGTGCCAGCAGCCCTCGACAGGGGATTAATGAAAAACTGTTTTTT CASSPRQGINEKLFF
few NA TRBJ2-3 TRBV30 TGTGCCTGGTCGGGAGATACGCAGTATTTT CAWSGDTQYF
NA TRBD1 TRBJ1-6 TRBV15 TGTGCCACCAGCGGACAGGGGTGGGGTTCACCCCTCCACTTT CATSGQGWGSPLHF
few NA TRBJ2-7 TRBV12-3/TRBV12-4 TGTGCCAGCACAAAGCAGAGTGGCGGCGAGCAGTACTTC CASTKQSGGEQYF
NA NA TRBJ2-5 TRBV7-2 TGTGCCAGCAGCTTAGCGCCCCGACAGGAAGAGACCCAGTACTTC CASSLAPRQEETQYF
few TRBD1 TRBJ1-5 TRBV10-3 TGTGCCATCAGTGACGGACAGGGCGGGACTCAGCCCCAGCATTTT CAISDGQGGTQPQHF
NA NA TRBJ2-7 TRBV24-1 TGTGCCACCAGTGACTCAGCCAACCCGAGAGGCGAGCAGTACTTC CATSDSANPRGEQYF
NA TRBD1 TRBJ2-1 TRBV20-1 TGCAGTACTAGAGATTGGGGACAGGGGAGTGATGAGCAGTTCTTC CSTRDWGQGSDEQFF
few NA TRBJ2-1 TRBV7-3 TGTGCCAGCAGCTGGGGGGTTGGCGCCACCAATGAGCAGTTCTTC CASSWGVGATNEQFF
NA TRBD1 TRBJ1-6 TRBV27 TGTGCCAGCAGTTCAGGACAGGGCGTTAATTCACCCCTCCACTTT CASSSGQGVNSPLHF
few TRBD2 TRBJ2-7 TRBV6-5 TGTGCCAGCAGTTACTCGAGCGGGGGGTACAATGAGCAGTACTTC CASSYSSGGYNEQYF
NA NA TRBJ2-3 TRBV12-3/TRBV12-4 TGTGCCAGCAGTTTAGAGGGACCTACGCAGTATTTT CASSLEGPTQYF
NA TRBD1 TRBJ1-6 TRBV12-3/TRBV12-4 TGTGCCAGCAGTTTAGCCACAGGGGGTTCCTATAATTCACCCCTCCACTTT CASSLATGGSYNSPLHF
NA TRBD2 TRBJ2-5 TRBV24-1 TGTGCCACCAGTGAACAGCTAGCGGGGAAAGAGACCCAGTACTTC CATSEQLAGKETQYF
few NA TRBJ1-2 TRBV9 TGTGCCAGCAGCGTAAGGGCAGAGGCTCTTGGCTACACCTTC CASSVRAEALGYTF
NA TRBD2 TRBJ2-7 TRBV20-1 TGCAGTACCGCGAGGGCGGGGGGAAGGGACGAGCAGTACTTC CSTARAGGRDEQYF
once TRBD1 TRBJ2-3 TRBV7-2 TGTGCCAGCAGCAATCCGGGACAGAACACAGATACGCAGTATTTT CASSNPGQNTDTQYF
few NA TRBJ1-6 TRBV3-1 TGTGCCAGCAGCCAAGCGGAAGTTTCACCCCTCCACTTT CASSQAEVSPLHF
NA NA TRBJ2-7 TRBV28 TGTGCCAGCATTAGCGGTAGGGTGAACTTCGAGCAGTACTTC CASISGRVNFEQYF
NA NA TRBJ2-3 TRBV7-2 TGTGCCAGCAGCTTAGCGGGGGCCCTTTCAGATACGCAGTATTTT CASSLAGALSDTQYF
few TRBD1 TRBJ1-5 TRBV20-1 TGCAGTGCGCCCAGCGGGACAGGGAGCAATCAGCCCCAGCATTTT CSAPSGTGSNQPQHF
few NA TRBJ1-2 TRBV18 TGTGCCAGCTCACCAATGACAGATGGCTACACCTTC CASSPMTDGYTF
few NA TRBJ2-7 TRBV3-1 TGTGCCAGCAGCCGCCCAGGGGTCGAGCAGTACTTC CASSRPGVEQYF
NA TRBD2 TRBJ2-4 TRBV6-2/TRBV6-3 TGTGCCAGCAGTTACAGGAGTGCCGGGGAGGGTGCCAAAAACATTCAGTACTTC CASSYRSAGEGAKNIQYF